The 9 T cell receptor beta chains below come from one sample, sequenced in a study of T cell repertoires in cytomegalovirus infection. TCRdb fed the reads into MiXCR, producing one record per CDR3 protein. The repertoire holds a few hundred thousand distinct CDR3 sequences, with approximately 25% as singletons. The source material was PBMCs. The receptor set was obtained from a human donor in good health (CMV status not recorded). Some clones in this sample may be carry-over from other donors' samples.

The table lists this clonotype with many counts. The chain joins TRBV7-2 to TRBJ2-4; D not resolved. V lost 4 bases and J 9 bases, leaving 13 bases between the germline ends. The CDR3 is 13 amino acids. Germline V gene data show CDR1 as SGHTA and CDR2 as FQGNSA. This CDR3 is CASSYQRSPIQYF. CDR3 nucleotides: TGTGCCAGCAGCTACCAGAGGAGTCCCATTCAGTACTTC.

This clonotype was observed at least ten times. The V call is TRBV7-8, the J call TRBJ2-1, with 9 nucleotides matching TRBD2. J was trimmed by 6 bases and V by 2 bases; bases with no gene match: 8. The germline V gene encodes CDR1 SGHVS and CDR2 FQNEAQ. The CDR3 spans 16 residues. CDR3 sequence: CASSLIRGRAINEQFF. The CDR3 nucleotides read TGTGCCAGCAGCTTAATACGCGGGAGGGCCATCAATGAGCAGTTCTTC.

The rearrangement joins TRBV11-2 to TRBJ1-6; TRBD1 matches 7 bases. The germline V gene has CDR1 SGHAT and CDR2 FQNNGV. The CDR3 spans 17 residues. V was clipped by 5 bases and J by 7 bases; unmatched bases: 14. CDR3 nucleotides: TGTGCCAGCAGCCTCAGGGGGGGCCTGTTTACGAATTCACCCCTCCACTTT. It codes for CASSLRGGLFTNSPLHF.

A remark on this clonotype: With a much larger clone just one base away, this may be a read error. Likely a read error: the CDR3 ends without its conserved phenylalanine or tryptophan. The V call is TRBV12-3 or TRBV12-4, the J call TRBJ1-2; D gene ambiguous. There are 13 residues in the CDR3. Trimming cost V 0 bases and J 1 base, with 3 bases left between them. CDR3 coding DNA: TGTGCCAGCAGTTTAGCACATAACTATGGCTACACCCTC. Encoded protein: CASSLAHNYGYTL.

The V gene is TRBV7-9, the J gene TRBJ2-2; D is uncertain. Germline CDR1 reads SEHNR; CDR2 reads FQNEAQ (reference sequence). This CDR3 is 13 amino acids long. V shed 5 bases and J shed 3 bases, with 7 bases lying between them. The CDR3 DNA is TGTGCCAGCAGCCCCCGCGACACCGGGGAGCTGTTTTTT. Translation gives CASSPRDTGELFF. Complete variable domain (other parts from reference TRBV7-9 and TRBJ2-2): DTGVSQNPRHKITKRGQNVTFRCDPISEHNRLYWYRQTLGQGPEFLTYFQNEAQLEKSRLLSDRFSAERPKGSFSTLEIQRTEQGDSAMYLCASSPRDTGELFFGEGSRLTVL.

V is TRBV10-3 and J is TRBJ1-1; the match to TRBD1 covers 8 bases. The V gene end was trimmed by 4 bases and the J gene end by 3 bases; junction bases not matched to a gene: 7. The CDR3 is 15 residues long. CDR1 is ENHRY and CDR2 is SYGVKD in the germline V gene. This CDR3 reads CAISGGQERDTEAFF. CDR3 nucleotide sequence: TGTGCCATCAGTGGGGGACAGGAGAGGGACACTGAAGCTTTCTTT.

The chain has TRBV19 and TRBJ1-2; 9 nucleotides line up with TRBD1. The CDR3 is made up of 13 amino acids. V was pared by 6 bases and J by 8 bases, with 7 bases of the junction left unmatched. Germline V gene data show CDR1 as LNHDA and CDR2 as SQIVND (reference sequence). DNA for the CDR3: TGTGCCAGTAGGCTCGACAGGGGGTGGGGCTACACCTTC. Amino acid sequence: CASRLDRGWGYTF.

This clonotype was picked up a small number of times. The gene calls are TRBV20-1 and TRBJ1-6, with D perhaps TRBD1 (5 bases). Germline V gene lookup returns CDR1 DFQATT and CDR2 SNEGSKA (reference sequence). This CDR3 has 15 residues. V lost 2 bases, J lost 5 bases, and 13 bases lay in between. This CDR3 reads CSARTMGPDNSPLHF. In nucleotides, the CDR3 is TGCAGTGCTAGAACCATGGGGCCAGATAATTCACCCCTCCACTTT.

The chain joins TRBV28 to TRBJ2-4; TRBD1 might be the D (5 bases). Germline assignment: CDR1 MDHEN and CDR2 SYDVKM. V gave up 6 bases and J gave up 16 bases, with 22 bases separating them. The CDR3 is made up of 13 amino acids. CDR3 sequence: CASRTPGRVFFYF. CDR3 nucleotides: TGTGCCAGCAGAACCCCCGGCAGGGTGTTTTTCTACTTC.